This T cell receptor (beta chain) was identified in a study of cytomegalovirus exposure and HLA in healthy donors. Trimming removed 5 bases from V and 5 bases from J; junction bases left unmatched: 3. The CDR3 runs 14 residues. CDR1 is MNHNY and CDR2 is SVGAGI in the germline V gene (reference sequence). This PCR relied on a set of 60 Vbeta primers and 13 Jbeta primers. TCRdb's copy holds only in-frame clones and misses some; the assay was immunoSEQ multiplex PCR. The table lists about 160,000 clones, 82% of them singletons. The TCR originated in a girl aged 10-17 years in good health and CMV-seropositive. The rearrangement joins TRBV6-6 to TRBJ2-5, with 12 bases aligning to TRBD2. Sequences were obtained from PBMCs. CDR3 protein: CASSALAGGETQYF. CDR3 sequence (DNA): TGTGCCAGCAGTGCGCTAGCGGGGGGGGAGACCCAGTACTTC.